This T cell receptor beta chain was documented in a study of CD8 T cells in ankylosing spondylitis. General study points: Prior work had noted some motif variants in reactive arthritis blood and synovial fluid. One TCR beta motif, made up of roughly 8 highly homologous variants, appeared characteristic of ankylosing spondylitis blood.

Trimming cost V 0 bases and J 2 bases, with 16 bases left between them. The CDR3 sequence is 17 residues long. CDR1 and CDR2 (germline): MNHNS, SASEGT. This clonotype was counted only a few times. Its antigen is undetermined. Quantitative barcoded 5'-RACE was used to prepare TCR beta libraries. TCRdb called the 5' RACE reads again in MiXCR, with one record for every CDR3 protein. The sample has about 250,000 distinct CDR3 sequences, 30% to 35% seen once; the top ten hold 4% to 5.5%. The V and J genes are TRBV6-1 and TRBJ2-5; the D call may be TRBD1 or TRBD2 (5 bases each). Sequencing was performed on blood, either unsorted or a sorted T cell fraction (not recorded which). This TCR was sampled from a male donor with ankylosing spondylitis or in good health (not recorded which). The CDR3 here is CASSEALLGPRQETQYF. The CDR3, as DNA: TGTGCCAGCAGTGAAGCGCTTCTGGGACCCAGGCAAGAGACCCAGTACTTC.